Below, 31 T cell receptor beta chains from the same sample are listed, as sequenced in a study of blood T cell repertoires in COVID-19. TCRdb's copy holds only in-frame clones and misses some; the assay was immunoSEQ multiplex PCR. This sample carries about 330,000 clones, around 90% of them seen once, and the ten largest clones take around 8.9%. The source material was peripheral blood. These receptors all stem from a man under 40 with COVID-19, enrolled during active disease.

The chain couples TRBV18 to TRBJ2-1; TRBD2 might be the D (6 bases). Deletions cut 0 bases from V and 7 bases from J, with 13 bases between. CDR1 and CDR2 from the germline V gene are KGHSH and LQKENI. This CDR3 region has 15 residues. The CDR3 sequence is CASSPPRGIWNEQFF. The CDR3 DNA sequence: TGTGCCAGCTCACCACCCCGGGGGATTTGGAATGAGCAGTTCTTC.

This chain connects TRBV12-3 or TRBV12-4 to TRBJ1-2; D ambiguous. The CDR3 loop spans 13 amino acids. V was shortened by 5 bases and J by 1 base, with 8 bases between the two germline ends. The CDR3 is CASSPSVNYGYTF. CDR3 bases: TGTGCCAGCAGTCCGTCGGTTAACTATGGCTACACCTTC.

The rearrangement links TRBV4-3 to TRBJ1-2, with a possible D match to TRBD1 (5 bases). CDR3 length: 15 amino acids. Germline values: CDR1 LGHNA, CDR2 YSLEER. The germline V and J ends were trimmed by 1 base and 0 bases, with 9 bases remaining between them. The CDR3 spells CASSQGTWTNYGYTF. CDR3 coding DNA: TGCGCCAGCAGCCAAGGGACATGGACTAACTATGGCTACACCTTC.

The chain recombines TRBV18 with TRBJ1-6; tentative D call: TRBD1 (5 bases). Looked up from germline, CDR1 is KGHSH and CDR2 is LQKENI. Trimming removed 0 bases from V and 0 bases from J, with 9 bases in between. The CDR3 has 17 amino acids. The CDR3, as DNA: TGTGCCAGCTCACCACCGGGGCGGAGCTCCTATAATTCACCCCTCCACTTT. It is translated as CASSPPGRSSYNSPLHF.

The rearrangement uses TRBV11-1 and TRBJ2-5; a possible D gene is TRBD1 (6 bases). The CDR3 contains 12 residues. V was trimmed by 6 bases and J by 4 bases, leaving 9 bases between them. The germline V gene encodes CDR1 SGHAT and CDR2 FQDESV (reference sequence). The CDR3 here is CASSPRGETQYF. CDR3 bases: TGTGCCAGCAGTCCCAGGGGAGAGACCCAGTACTTC.

The CDR3 sequence is CASSDRVGYGYTF. Here the CDR3 DNA reads TGTGCCAGCAGTGACAGGGTGGGCTATGGCTACACCTTC. V is TRBV25-1 and J is TRBJ1-2; tentative D call: TRBD1 (5 bases). CDR1 is MGHDK, CDR2 SYGVNS, per germline. The ends were cut back, 3 bases at V and 4 bases at J, with 9 bases in the middle. This CDR3 is 13 amino acids long.

CDR3 loop: CASSASGESDTQYF. The DNA of the CDR3 is TGTGCCAGCAGTGCCAGCGGGGAGTCGGATACGCAGTATTTT. The rearrangement links TRBV27 to TRBJ2-3, with 7 nucleotides matching TRBD2. V gave up 5 bases and J gave up 6 bases; unmatched junction bases: 8. The CDR3 runs to 14 residues. Germline assignment: CDR1 MNHEY and CDR2 SMNVEV (reference sequence).

The J gene is TRBJ1-4, the V gene TRBV27, with 9 bases identical to TRBD1. The germline gives CDR1 MNHEY, CDR2 SMNVEV (reference sequence). This CDR3 region has 16 residues. V shed 5 bases, J shed 7 bases, and the junction held 11 bases outside the gene matches. The CDR3 coding sequence is TGTGCCAGCAGTCCTTATCTTACAGGGGGCGGTGAAAAACTGTTTTTT. As protein: CASSPYLTGGGEKLFF.

The CDR3 sequence: CASSYPGGTNSPLHF. As DNA, the CDR3 is TGTGCCAGCAGCTACCCCGGAGGGACTAATTCACCCCTCCACTTT. This rearrangement joins TRBV7-9 to TRBJ1-6, with a weak D call TRBD1 (5 bases). The CDR3 covers 15 residues. The V end was cut by 4 bases, the J end by 6 bases, with 13 bases between. Germline V lookup: CDR1 SEHNR, CDR2 FQNEAQ (reference sequence).

The rearrangement links TRBV10-3 to TRBJ1-3; 9 nucleotides match TRBD1. The CDR3 runs to 16 residues. The germline V gene has CDR1 ENHRY and CDR2 SYGVKD. V shed 3 bases and J 7 bases; nucleotides not matched to a gene: 10. CDR3 bases: TGTGCCATCAGTGACCTGGGACAGGGAGGGAGGAACACCATATATTTT. Translating gives CAISDLGQGGRNTIYF.

The chain employs TRBV7-9 and TRBJ1-2; D perhaps matches TRBD1 (5 bases). Trimming removed 3 bases from V and 4 bases from J, with 12 bases in between. CDR1 and CDR2 (germline): SEHNR, FQNEAQ (reference sequence). This CDR3 has 14 amino acids. CDR3 sequence reads: CASSFGGVSYGYTF. CDR3 coding DNA: TGTGCCAGCAGCTTCGGGGGAGTATCCTATGGCTACACCTTC.

The rearrangement links TRBV7-9 to TRBJ2-3; TRBD1 matches at 10 bases. The V segment lost 5 bases and the J segment 2 bases; nucleotides outside the gene matches: 16. Looked up from germline, CDR1 is SEHNR and CDR2 is FQNEAQ (reference sequence). The CDR3 runs to 19 residues. The CDR3 loop is CASSPDRGRIGRFTDTQYF. CDR3 in DNA: TGTGCCAGCAGCCCTGACAGGGGGCGAATAGGACGATTCACAGATACGCAGTATTTT.

The chain recombines TRBV11-2 with TRBJ2-1; the D gene is possibly TRBD2 (6 bases). CDR1 is SGHAT and CDR2 is FQNNGV in the germline V gene. V was cut by 5 bases and J by 4 bases, with 12 bases left in between. The CDR3 is made up of 14 amino acids. CDR3 sequence (DNA): TGTGCCAGCAGCGAATCGGGGGTTTACAATGAGCAGTTCTTC. It specifies CASSESGVYNEQFF.

The chain carries TRBV6-5 and TRBJ1-2; TRBD1 aligns across 7 bases. Losses at the gene ends were 7 bases for V and 4 bases for J; bases not matched to a gene: 12. CDR3 size: 15 residues. CDR1 MNHEY and CDR2 SVGAGI come from the germline V gene. CDR3 DNA sequence: TGTGCCAGCACCCGGACAGGTGGTGAGGGCTATGGCTACACCTTC. As protein: CASTRTGGEGYGYTF.

The chain employs TRBV5-1 and TRBJ2-3; no clear D gene. This CDR3 spans 13 amino acids. Trimming left V 1 base short and J 2 bases short, with 5 bases between. Germline-derived CDR1 and CDR2 are SGHRS and YFSETQ. DNA of the CDR3: TGCGCCAGCAGCTTGTATCCCACAGATACGCAGTATTTT. Translated: CASSLYPTDTQYF.

The rearrangement uses TRBV11-2 and TRBJ1-2; 9 bases line up with TRBD1. The CDR3 covers 16 residues. CDR1 and CDR2 (germline): SGHAT, FQNNGV. Trimming removed 0 bases from V and 8 bases from J; junction bases left unmatched: 10. The CDR3 DNA is TGTGCCAGCAGCTTAGAGTCCACAGGGGGCAAAGGCGGCTACACCTTC. Translation: CASSLESTGGKGGYTF.

The rearrangement links TRBV5-4 to TRBJ1-2; 7 positions agree with TRBD1. V lost 4 bases and J lost 5; bases outside the gene matches: 5. Germline values: CDR1 SGHNT, CDR2 YYREEE (reference sequence). The CDR3 runs 13 residues. The CDR3 DNA is TGTGCCAGCAGCCCCGGACAGGATTATGGCTACACCTTC. Translating it yields CASSPGQDYGYTF.

The V gene is TRBV24-1, the J gene TRBJ1-5; 8 bases fit TRBD1. Germline V gives CDR1 KGHDR, CDR2 SFDVKD. The CDR3 runs to 16 residues. The V and J ends lost 4 bases and 3 bases, in that order; junction bases with no gene match: 7. DNA for the CDR3: TGTGCCACCAGTGACCCGGGACAGGACCCCAATCAGCCCCAGCATTTT. Encoded protein: CATSDPGQDPNQPQHF.

The CDR3 here is CASSIARTSLIYEQYF. CDR3 sequence (DNA): TGTGCCAGTAGTATAGCCCGGACTAGTCTAATCTACGAGCAGTACTTC. The chain is built from TRBV19 and TRBJ2-7, with 7 bases fitting TRBD2. With V trimmed by 1 base and J by 3 bases, 9 bases remained unmatched. Germline values: CDR1 LNHDA, CDR2 SQIVND (reference sequence). The CDR3 totals 16 residues.

This chain joins TRBV27 and TRBJ2-7, with 7 bases lining up with TRBD1. The J segment lost 3 bases and the V segment lost 4 bases, leaving 6 bases of the junction unmatched. The V gene's germline CDR1 is MNHEY and CDR2 SMNVEV (reference sequence). This CDR3 spans 14 amino acids. CDR3 region: CASSYRGSIYEQYF. The CDR3 coding sequence is TGTGCCAGCAGTTACAGGGGTTCGATCTACGAGCAGTACTTC.

The CDR3 DNA sequence: TGTGCCACCAGTGACCGGGGGTCGGGTGAAGCTTTCTTT. The encoded protein is CATSDRGSGEAFF. The J gene is TRBJ1-1, the V gene TRBV24-1; possible D gene TRBD1, 5 bases. The germline CDR1 and CDR2 sequences are KGHDR and SFDVKD. V was cut by 4 bases and J by 7 bases, with 12 bases left in between. The CDR3 has 13 residues.

The chain recombines TRBV2 with TRBJ2-5; TRBD1 aligns across 9 bases. This CDR3 contains 15 residues. V was pared by 5 bases and J by 5 bases, with 9 bases of the junction left unmatched. Germline CDR1 and CDR2: SNHLY and FYNNEI. The CDR3, as DNA: TGTGCCAGCAGTCAGGACAGGGGTAGTTGGGAGACCCAGTACTTC. The encoded protein is CASSQDRGSWETQYF.

V gene TRBV28 combines with J gene TRBJ1-2; D gene ambiguous. Trimming shortened V by 5 bases and J by 1 base, and 20 bases separated the two germline ends. This CDR3 contains 17 residues. CDR1 MDHEN and CDR2 SYDVKM come from the germline V gene. The CDR3 protein is CASSPGDLRARNYGYTF. The CDR3 bases are TGTGCCAGCAGTCCGGGAGATTTGAGGGCCCGTAACTATGGCTACACCTTC.

This chain links TRBV7-3 with TRBJ2-1, with D unclear. Trimming shortened V by 2 bases and J by 0 bases, and 17 bases separated the two germline ends. This CDR3 is 18 amino acids long. Germline V lookup: CDR1 SGHTA, CDR2 FQGTGA. CDR3 amino acids: CASSLGGSPQSSYNEQFF. The CDR3 region has the DNA TGTGCCAGCAGCTTAGGCGGCTCCCCTCAATCCTCCTACAATGAGCAGTTCTTC.

This clone was found once. The J gene is TRBJ2-6, the V gene TRBV7-3; D gene unclear. CDR1 and CDR2 (germline): SGHTA, FQGTGA. This CDR3 is 16 amino acids long. The V end lost 3 bases, the J end lost 0 bases, and 9 bases lay between the germline ends. This chain's CDR3 is CASSFTVSSGANVLTF. The CDR3 coding sequence is TGTGCCAGCAGCTTTACAGTTTCCTCTGGGGCCAACGTCCTGACTTTC.

The rearrangement uses TRBV6-2 or TRBV6-3 and TRBJ2-3; 8 nucleotides align to TRBD2. The CDR3 totals 15 residues. Losses at the gene ends were 6 bases for V and 3 bases for J; bases not matched to a gene: 8. Germline V gives CDR1 MNHEY, CDR2 SVGEGT. CDR3 sequence: CASSSQGTSTDTQYF. The CDR3 bases are TGTGCCAGCAGCTCTCAGGGGACTAGTACAGATACGCAGTATTTT.

The CDR3 DNA reads as TGTGCCAGCAGCTTGAAGGTTGAGGGGGGGGAGACCCAGTACTTC. The encoded protein is CASSLKVEGGETQYF. This chain links TRBV5-4 with TRBJ2-5; tentative D call: TRBD2 (7 bases). Germline CDR1 is SGHNT and CDR2 is YYREEE (reference sequence). The V end was cut by 1 base, the J end by 5 bases, with 15 bases between. The CDR3 runs 15 residues.

This chain links TRBV9 with TRBJ2-2; a possible D gene is TRBD1 (6 bases). V was pared by 3 bases and J by 8 bases, with 14 bases between. This CDR3 region has 14 residues. CDR1 is SGDLS, CDR2 YYNGEE, per germline. Here the CDR3 reads CASSETTGIGELFF. CDR3 nucleotides: TGTGCCAGCAGCGAAACAACAGGGATAGGGGAGCTGTTTTTT.

The gene calls are TRBV11-2 and TRBJ2-7; D is perhaps TRBD2 (5 bases). V dropped 4 bases and J dropped 5 bases, with 24 bases sitting between them. The CDR3 runs to 17 residues. CDR1 is SGHAT and CDR2 is FQNNGV in the germline V gene. The CDR3 reads CASSSVTSSQRDNEQYF. Here the CDR3 DNA reads TGTGCCAGCAGCTCCGTGACAAGTTCCCAGAGGGATAACGAGCAGTACTTC.

This chain uses TRBV6-6 with TRBJ1-1, with D tentatively TRBD1 (6 bases). The germline V gene has CDR1 MNHNY and CDR2 SVGAGI (reference sequence). V lost 5 bases, J lost 11 bases, and 12 bases lay in between. This CDR3 has 11 amino acids. This CDR3 reads CASSRQEEAFF. The CDR3, as DNA: TGTGCCAGCAGTCGACAGGAGGAGGCTTTCTTT.

V usage is TRBV3-1 (or the pseudogene TRBV3-2) and J usage is TRBJ2-1; the match to TRBD2 covers 8 bases. The CDR3 covers 19 residues. With V trimmed by 2 bases and J by 0 bases, 12 bases remained unmatched. The germline V gene encodes CDR1 LGHDT and CDR2 YNNKEL (reference sequence). Here the CDR3 DNA reads TGTGCCAGCAGCCAACCGGGACTAGAGTTCCCCAGCTCCTACAATGAGCAGTTCTTC. It is translated as CASSQPGLEFPSSYNEQFF.